This T cell receptor beta chain was sequenced during a study of OX40 agonist ivuxolimab in advanced cancers. Study at large: Eligibility admitted prior anti-PD-1, anti-PD-L1 or anti-CTLA-4 therapy; 40% had some.

At cycle 4 day 1, cycle 7 day 1, and baseline, blood was sampled. Profiled with immunoSEQ multiplex PCR; TCRdb holds only in-frame clones, not every one. The sample holds about 53,000 clones; 84% are singletons and the top ten take about 4.6%. CDR1 and CDR2 from the germline V gene are SGHTA and FQGNSA. V dropped 2 bases and J dropped 2 bases, with 12 bases sitting between them. The CDR3 covers 15 residues. The source material was CD4+ or CD8+ T cells sorted from blood, sampled in a trial of the OX40 agonist ivuxolimab. The source is an adult with an advanced solid tumor such as melanoma, head and neck, liver or kidney cancer. The V call is TRBV7-2, the J call TRBJ1-2, with no clear D. CDR3 coding DNA: TGTGCCAGCAGCTTAAACAGTGGGTCGAACTATGGCTACACCTTC. Protein product: CASSLNSGSNYGYTF. Full variable domain (rest looked up from reference TRBV7-2 and TRBJ1-2): GAGVSQSPSNKVTEKGKDVELRCDPISGHTALYWYRQSLGQGLEFLIYFQGNSAPDKSGLPSDRFSAERTGGSVSTLTIQRTQQEDSAVYLCASSLNSGSNYGYTFGSGTRLTVV.